This TCR beta chain was found in a study of OX40 agonist ivuxolimab in advanced cancers. At the level of the whole study: The costimulatory receptor OX40 (CD134) was targeted by ivuxolimab, a fully human IgG2 agonistic monoclonal antibody. In the dose-escalation cohort, 65% to 85% of patients were male, and the mean age was roughly 60 years with a range of about 23 to 79. The paper covers the monotherapy dose-escalation part of the phase I ivuxolimab trial, which included N of about 50 patients. Among the roughly 52 dose-escalation patients, 19 had hepatocellular carcinoma, 15 melanoma, 9 renal cell carcinoma and 9 head and neck cancer. Patients were allowed to have had prior anti-PD-1, anti-PD-L1 or anti-CTLA-4 therapy, and 40% of the dose-escalation patients had been treated with checkpoint inhibitors. The point of sequencing TCRbeta in the periphery was to test whether ivuxolimab changed TCR sequence diversity and drove clonal T-cell expansion. Intravenous ivuxolimab was administered to patients every 2 weeks at six dose levels: 0.01, 0.1, 0.3, 1.5, 3 and 10 mg/kg. Partial responses were achieved by three dose-escalation patients, of whom one had hepatocellular carcinoma and two had cutaneous melanoma.

Trimming costs V 6 bases and J 2 bases, and their ends lie 14 bases apart. Via the germline V gene, CDR1 is SQVTM and CDR2 ANQGSEA. The CDR3 spans 13 residues, from the cysteine through the phenylalanine. This entry keeps only the CDR3 DNA: 39 bases, framed from base 1. Points on this clone: It lacks a known antigen. No per-base quality is available; no much larger clone lies one base away.

General findings and caveats noted by the study authors: Which antigens the clonally expanded peripheral T cells were specific for was not determined. After ivuxolimab, expanded clones were on average more numerous among CD8+ T cells than among CD4+ T cells. Partial responders in the 0.1-3.0 mg/kg groups had among the lowest normalized peripheral clonal expansion, especially among CD8+ T cells. Low levels of normalized T-cell clonal expansion were also seen in some patients who did not respond. At doses of 0.1 to 3.0 mg/kg, clonal expansion of both CD4+ and CD8+ T cells in blood was seen between baseline and week 6.

Patients with autoimmune disease history or receiving systemic immunosuppression were excluded from the trial. Peripheral blood for TCR sequencing was collected from all dose cohorts at baseline, on cycle 4 day 1, and on cycle 7 day 1. Samples were obtained from an open-label, multicenter, first-in-human phase I dose-escalation trial of ivuxolimab. Adults with locally advanced or metastatic melanoma, renal cell carcinoma, hepatocellular carcinoma or head and neck squamous cell carcinoma were enrolled in the trial. Before TCR sequencing, CD4+ T cells and CD8+ T cells were sorted from peripheral blood as separate populations. Genomic DNA was isolated from the sorted cells so that the TCRbeta CDR3 region could be sequenced. TCRbeta CDR3 regions were sequenced using the immunoSEQ Assay. TCRdb carries this immuneACCESS record with in-frame sequences only. Its versions omit some clonotypes, under half of them owing to an unresolved V gene in the studies checked, with the rest unexplained. This sample lists approximately 20,000 clones; 75% to 85% were detected once. The ten top clones hold roughly 49% of the sample.

This sequence originates from an adult with an advanced solid tumor such as melanoma, head and neck, liver or kidney cancer. The V and J genes are TRBV29-1 and TRBJ2-7, with the D call perhaps TRBD1 or TRBD2, as 5 bases match in each case. The sequenced sample was CD4+ or CD8+ T cells sorted from blood, obtained in a trial of the OX40 agonist ivuxolimab. The nucleotide sequence is TGCAGCGTAACACCGGGACGGGCCTACGAGCAGTACTTC. The encoded protein is CSVTPGRAYEQYF.